This TCR beta chain was recorded in a study of shared clonotypes between healthy human individuals. On the study more broadly: Per donor, three plates held CD4 naive cells, three held CD4 memory, two held CD8 naive and one held CD8 memory.

Study-wide results and limits: Measured sharing among donors was expected to vary with sequencing depth.

The CDR3 runs to 13 residues. Each PCR replicate from the sorted subsets contained approximately 0.2 ug DNA, which is about 30,000 T cell genomes. The repertoire was sequenced with immunoSEQ multiplex PCR; TCRdb's copy has only in-frame clones and lacks some. The data contain some 1,600,000 clones, 95% to 99% of them singletons. Regarding this clone: Its antigen is unknown.

This receptor was identified in a young man in good health. Sequenced: naive CD4+ T cells sorted from blood. Subset denoted: CD45RA+ positively selected. The chain couples TRBV21-1 to TRBJ2-7; TRBD1 is the table's D call, not checked against the DNA. TRBV21-1 is a pseudogene locus. The chain's CDR3 is CASPKDRASEQYF. The CDR3 DNA reads as TGTGCCAGCCCAAAAGACAGGGCAAGTGAGCAGTACTTC.